The 28 T cell receptor beta chains below were found in one sample sequenced in a study of blood T cell repertoires in COVID-19. Clones were sequenced by immunoSEQ multiplex PCR, and TCRdb holds only the in-frame ones, with some missing. The sample holds 300,000 to 400,000 clones, roughly 90% seen once. The sample was PBMCs or T cells enriched from blood (not recorded which). Receptors originate from a woman in her thirties who had recovered from COVID-19.

The chain uses TRBV5-4 and TRBJ2-3; TRBD2 is a possible D gene (6 bases). Deletions cut 2 bases from V and 0 bases from J, with 19 bases between. The V gene's germline CDR1 is SGHNT and CDR2 YYREEE (reference sequence). The CDR3 length is 18 residues. DNA for the CDR3: TGTGCCAGCAGCTTAAAGACCAGCGGGTCCTATAGCACAGATACGCAGTATTTT. Protein sequence: CASSLKTSGSYSTDTQYF. The whole variable domain, remainder taken from reference TRBV5-4 and TRBJ2-3, is ETGVTQSPTHLIKTRGQQVTLRCSSQSGHNTVSWYQQALGQGPQFIFQYYREEENGRGNFPPRFSGLQFPNYSSELNVNALELDDSALYLCASSLKTSGSYSTDTQYFGPGTRLTVL.

The V and J genes are TRBV29-1 and TRBJ2-7; 8 bases are shared with TRBD1. The CDR3 sequence is 15 residues long. Germline V gene data show CDR1 as SQVTM and CDR2 as ANQGSEA. With 7 bases clipped from V and 1 base from J, the junction kept 12 bases outside the gene matches. The CDR3 sequence is CSGCRGQGVSYEQYF. In DNA form, the CDR3 reads TGCAGCGGGTGTCGTGGACAGGGAGTTTCCTACGAGCAGTACTTC.

V and J are TRBV4-1 and TRBJ2-5, with 14 bases aligning to TRBD2. CDR3 size: 16 residues. With V trimmed by 4 bases and J by 9 bases, 10 bases remained unmatched. Germline loops: CDR1 MGHRA, CDR2 YSYEKL. The CDR3 loop is CASSPRLAGGTYAQYF. CDR3 nucleotides: TGCGCCAGCAGCCCCCGACTAGCGGGGGGGACCTATGCCCAGTACTTC.

This chain links TRBV2 with TRBJ1-5; TRBD1 is a possible D gene (5 bases). Germline CDR1 and CDR2: SNHLY and FYNNEI. This CDR3 is 15 amino acids long. With 5 bases removed from V and 1 base from J, the gap between germline ends came to 12 bases. The CDR3 DNA follows: TGTGCCAGCAGTTGGACATCCACCAGCAATCAGCCCCAGCATTTT. Amino acid sequence: CASSWTSTSNQPQHF.

The CDR3 here is CASSLDRAHSPLHF. Here the CDR3 DNA reads TGCGCCAGCAGCTTGGACAGGGCGCATTCACCCCTCCACTTT. The chain uses TRBV5-1 and TRBJ1-6, with D perhaps matching TRBD1 (6 bases). CDR1 is SGHRS and CDR2 is YFSETQ in the germline V gene. Between the trimmed V and J ends, which lost 0 bases and 8 bases, there was a span of 9 bases. The CDR3 extends over 14 amino acids.

This rearrangement joins TRBV7-2 to TRBJ2-2; tentative D call: TRBD2 (8 bases). V dropped 7 bases and J dropped 3 bases, with 12 bases sitting between them. Per the germline V gene, CDR1 is SGHTA and CDR2 is FQGNSA. CDR3 length: 14 amino acids. The CDR3 region is CASKRGTDTGELFF. The CDR3 nucleotides are TGTGCCAGCAAGCGGGGGACAGACACCGGGGAGCTGTTTTTT. Full variable domain (missing parts from reference TRBV7-2 and TRBJ2-2): GAGVSQSPSNKVTEKGKDVELRCDPISGHTALYWYRQSLGQGLEFLIYFQGNSAPDKSGLPSDRFSAERTGGSVSTLTIQRTQQEDSAVYLCASKRGTDTGELFFGEGSRLTVL.

V gene TRBV30 combines with J gene TRBJ1-4; TRBD1 matches 7 bases. The CDR3 totals 15 residues. CDR1 and CDR2 from the germline V gene are GTSNPN and SVGIG (reference sequence). The J segment lost 4 bases and the V segment lost 1 base, leaving 6 bases of the junction unmatched. The CDR3 sequence: CAWSGETGYNEKLFF. As DNA, the CDR3 is TGTGCCTGGAGTGGCGAGACAGGGTATAATGAAAAACTGTTTTTT.

This chain joins TRBV29-1 and TRBJ2-1; 10 bases line up with TRBD1. J gave up 2 bases and V 6 bases, and 7 bases lay outside the gene matches. Germline CDR1 and CDR2: SQVTM and ANQGSEA. The CDR3 covers 15 residues. The CDR3 coding sequence is TGCAGCGTACAGCCAGGGACAGGGGCCTACAATGAGCAGTTCTTC. Amino acids: CSVQPGTGAYNEQFF.

This clone has a single count. This chain connects TRBV18 to TRBJ2-6, with TRBD1 identical over 9 bases. The V segment lost 6 bases and the J segment 1 base; nucleotides outside the gene matches: 7. The CDR3 runs to 17 residues. CDR1 is KGHSH, CDR2 LQKENI, per germline. CDR3 DNA: TGTGCCAGCTCTCCGGGACAGGGAGTTTCTGGGGCCAACGTCCTGACTTTC. Its translation: CASSPGQGVSGANVLTF. The full variable domain, in which reference TRBV18 and TRBJ2-6 provide the parts outside the CDR3, is NAGVMQNPRHLVRRRGQEARLRCSPMKGHSHVYWYRQLPEEGLKFMVYLQKENIIDESGMPKERFSAEFPKEGPSILRIQQVVRGDSAAYFCASSPGQGVSGANVLTFGAGSRLTVL.

This rearrangement joins TRBV6-5 to TRBJ1-1, with 8 nucleotides matching TRBD1. The CDR3 runs to 13 residues. Trimming removed 6 bases from V and 5 bases from J; junction bases left unmatched: 5. Germline V lookup: CDR1 MNHEY, CDR2 SVGAGI. CDR3 bases: TGTGCCAGCAGCCCAAGACAGGGGACTGAAGCTTTCTTT. Protein sequence: CASSPRQGTEAFF.

This clone turned up a few times. The chain recombines TRBV7-9 with TRBJ1-2; 9 positions match TRBD1. After removal of 3 bases from V and 5 bases from J, the junction contained 4 bases not matched to a gene. Germline V gene lookup returns CDR1 SEHNR and CDR2 FQNEAQ (reference sequence). The CDR3 has 14 residues. CDR3 coding DNA: TGTGCCAGCAGCTTCGAGGGACAGGGATATGGCTACACCTTC. It specifies CASSFEGQGYGYTF.

The rearrangement joins TRBV5-4 to TRBJ2-5; TRBD2 matches 11 bases. J gave up 4 bases and V 4 bases, and 9 bases lay outside the gene matches. Germline lookup yields CDR1 SGHNT and CDR2 YYREEE (reference sequence). There are 16 residues in the CDR3. This chain's CDR3 is CASSPRLAGTGETQYF. The DNA of the CDR3 is TGTGCCAGCAGCCCCAGACTAGCGGGGACCGGAGAGACCCAGTACTTC.

The chain joins TRBV7-6 to TRBJ1-5, with D perhaps matching TRBD1 (6 bases). CDR3 length: 12 amino acids. V dropped 11 bases and J dropped 7 bases, with 15 bases sitting between them. The V gene's germline CDR1 is SGHVS and CDR2 FNYEAQ. CDR3 sequence (DNA): TGTGCCGGCCACAGGGTCGGCCAGCCCCAGCATTTT. Protein product: CAGHRVGQPQHF.

The genes are TRBV19 and TRBJ2-7; 11 nucleotides line up with TRBD1. The CDR3 is made up of 15 amino acids. The V segment lost 7 bases and the J segment 1 base; nucleotides outside the gene matches: 6. The germline gives CDR1 LNHDA, CDR2 SQIVND (reference sequence). The CDR3 sequence is CASIGGTGGSYEQYF. The CDR3 DNA follows: TGTGCCAGTATCGGGGGGACAGGGGGTTCCTACGAGCAGTACTTC.

The chain links TRBV5-8 to TRBJ1-6; D is ambiguous. The CDR3 consists of 14 residues. Trimming took 2 bases from V and 4 from J, leaving 7 bases between them. Germline V gene sequence: CDR1 SGHTS, CDR2 YDEGEE. In DNA form, the CDR3 reads TGTGCCAGCAGCTTAACGGTATATAATTCACCCCTCCACTTT. It translates to CASSLTVYNSPLHF.

J is TRBJ2-3 and V is TRBV10-2; a weak D match, TRBD1 (6 bases). In germline, CDR1 is WSHSY, CDR2 SAAADI. This CDR3 spans 13 amino acids. Trimming removed 4 bases from V and 11 bases from J, with 16 bases in between. The CDR3 loop reads CASSVGWGQGQYF. CDR3 nucleotides: TGCGCCAGCAGTGTTGGGTGGGGGCAGGGGCAGTATTTT.

The chain links TRBV5-1 to TRBJ1-2; 11 bases match TRBD1. The CDR3 covers 14 residues. V was clipped by 5 bases and J by 5 bases; unmatched bases: 5. The germline V gene has CDR1 SGHRS and CDR2 YFSETQ. The CDR3: CASRPGQGAYGYTF. The DNA of the CDR3 is TGCGCCAGCAGACCAGGACAGGGGGCTTATGGCTACACCTTC.

J is TRBJ1-2 and V is TRBV24-1, with D tentatively TRBD1 (6 bases). Trimming left V 3 bases short and J 5 bases short, with 9 bases between. The CDR3 contains 13 residues. Germline V gene data show CDR1 as KGHDR and CDR2 as SFDVKD. CDR3 amino acids: CATSDPGQYGYTF. The CDR3 nucleotides are TGTGCCACCAGTGATCCCGGACAGTATGGCTACACCTTC.

V is TRBV27 and J is TRBJ1-2; 9 bases fit TRBD1. The CDR3 has 15 residues. J lost 5 bases, V lost 2 bases, and 6 bases had no gene match. Germline V gene sequence: CDR1 MNHEY, CDR2 SMNVEV (reference sequence). Here the CDR3 DNA reads TGTGCCAGCAGTTTAAGGACAGGGGACCAATATGGCTACACCTTC. Its protein is CASSLRTGDQYGYTF.

The rearrangement uses TRBV10-1 and TRBJ2-1; 11 nucleotides agree with TRBD2. The CDR3 has 15 residues. V was pared by 5 bases and J by 5 bases, with 5 bases of the junction left unmatched. Germline CDR1 reads WNHNN; CDR2 reads SYGVQD (reference sequence). CDR3 loop: CASSSGTSGNNEQFF. The CDR3 DNA reads TGCGCCAGCAGTTCCGGGACTAGCGGAAACAATGAGCAGTTCTTC.

V gene TRBV6-1 combines with J gene TRBJ2-1; D is uncertain. CDR3 length equals 15 residues. The germline V and J ends were trimmed by 1 base and 0 bases, with 7 bases remaining between them. Germline CDR1 is MNHNS and CDR2 is SASEGT. CDR3 residues: CASSEGAGSYNEQFF. In DNA, the CDR3 is TGTGCCAGCAGTGAAGGCGCAGGCTCCTACAATGAGCAGTTCTTC.

The CDR3 here is CATSGSDATNEKLFF. CDR3 sequence (DNA): TGTGCCACTTCAGGGTCAGACGCAACTAATGAAAAACTGTTTTTT. The chain combines TRBV24-1 with TRBJ1-4; a possible D gene is TRBD1 (5 bases). CDR3 length: 15 residues. In germline, CDR1 is KGHDR, CDR2 SFDVKD. V was shortened by 10 bases and J by 0 bases, with 14 bases between the two germline ends.

V usage is TRBV6-4 and J usage is TRBJ1-1; D remains ambiguous. This CDR3 comprises 14 residues. The germline CDR1 and CDR2 sequences are MRHNA and SNTAGT. The V and J ends lost 5 bases and 1 base respectively, with 11 bases between them. CDR3 amino acids: CASSSTTGNTEAFF. Here the CDR3 DNA reads TGTGCCAGCAGTTCCACGACGGGGAACACTGAAGCTTTCTTT.

This clone was seen more than once but under ten times. The rearrangement joins TRBV30 to TRBJ1-2; no clear D gene. Germline V lookup: CDR1 GTSNPN, CDR2 SVGIG (reference sequence). Trimming removed 2 bases from V and 3 bases from J, with 4 bases in between. The CDR3 has 11 residues. For the CDR3, the DNA is TGTGCCTGGAGTAGAGACTATGGCTACACCTTC. Translating it yields CAWSRDYGYTF. The full variable domain, with the rest looked up from reference TRBV30 and TRBJ1-2, is SQTIHQWPATLVQPVGSPLSLECTVEGTSNPNLYWYRQAAGRGLQLLFYSVGIGQISSEVPQNLSASRPQDRQFILSSKKLLLSDSGFYLCAWSRDYGYTFGSGTRLTVV.

The chain uses TRBV4-1 and TRBJ2-7; TRBD2 matches at 7 bases. The junction had 6 bases not matched to a gene; V was cut back by 3 bases and J by 1 base. The CDR3 length is 15 residues. Germline loops: CDR1 MGHRA, CDR2 YSYEKL. CDR3 residues: CASSHSGLPSYEQYF. In DNA form, the CDR3 reads TGCGCCAGCAGCCATAGCGGGCTACCTTCCTACGAGCAGTACTTC.

This chain uses TRBV7-2 with TRBJ1-3; D unclear. CDR1 SGHTA and CDR2 FQGNSA come from the germline V gene. CDR3 size: 15 residues. V gave up 2 bases and J gave up 0 bases, with 8 bases separating them. The CDR3: CASSLNGPSGNTIYF. For the CDR3, the DNA is TGTGCCAGCAGCTTAAATGGGCCCTCTGGAAACACCATATATTTT. Filled out from reference TRBV7-2 and TRBJ1-3, the complete variable domain reads GAGVSQSPSNKVTEKGKDVELRCDPISGHTALYWYRQSLGQGLEFLIYFQGNSAPDKSGLPSDRFSAERTGGSVSTLTIQRTQQEDSAVYLCASSLNGPSGNTIYFGEGSWLTVV.

The chain employs TRBV7-8 and TRBJ1-2; no reliable D call. CDR3 length equals 13 residues. V shed 3 bases and J shed 7 bases, with 12 bases lying between them. Per the germline V gene, CDR1 is SGHVS and CDR2 is FQNEAQ. For the CDR3, the DNA is TGTGCCAGCAGCTTGGCCTCTGTCTCTGGCTACACCTTC. Amino acid sequence: CASSLASVSGYTF.

This chain joins TRBV6-5 and TRBJ1-5; a weak D match, TRBD1 (6 bases). Trimming left V 6 bases short and J 1 base short, with 13 bases between. Germline assignment: CDR1 MNHEY and CDR2 SVGAGI. CDR3 length: 15 amino acids. For the CDR3, the DNA is TGTGCCAGCAGCCCCCGCGACAGGAGCAATCAGCCCCAGCATTTT. Protein sequence: CASSPRDRSNQPQHF.